This note documents a single T cell receptor beta chain sequence. Its antigen is still unknown. This PCR relied on a set of 60 Vbeta primers and 13 Jbeta primers. Method: immunoSEQ multiplex PCR; TCRdb's copy keeps in-frame clones and lacks some. The sample lists about 210,000 clones, about 80% occurring once. This specimen belongs to a study of cytomegalovirus exposure and HLA in healthy donors. Study as a whole: From HLA-typed donors, an early data release held 70 million to 95 million unique TCRs.

Nominal health characterized the donors when sampled, though unrecorded immune exposures were likely. Study outcomes and limitations: The authors considered a cluster of highly shared sequence variants likely to be a sequencing artifact.

CDR3 length: 14 residues. V gave up 8 bases and J gave up 5 bases; unmatched junction bases: 9. The germline CDR1 and CDR2 sequences are MNHNS and SASEGT. The sequenced sample was PBMCs. The receptor was isolated from a male donor in good health and CMV-seronegative. This sequence joins TRBV6-1 and TRBJ2-7, with TRBD1 identical over 10 bases. CDR3 sequence (DNA): TGTGCCAGCCTGTGGGGGACAGGGGTCCACGAGCAGTACTTC. Translating gives CASLWGTGVHEQYF.